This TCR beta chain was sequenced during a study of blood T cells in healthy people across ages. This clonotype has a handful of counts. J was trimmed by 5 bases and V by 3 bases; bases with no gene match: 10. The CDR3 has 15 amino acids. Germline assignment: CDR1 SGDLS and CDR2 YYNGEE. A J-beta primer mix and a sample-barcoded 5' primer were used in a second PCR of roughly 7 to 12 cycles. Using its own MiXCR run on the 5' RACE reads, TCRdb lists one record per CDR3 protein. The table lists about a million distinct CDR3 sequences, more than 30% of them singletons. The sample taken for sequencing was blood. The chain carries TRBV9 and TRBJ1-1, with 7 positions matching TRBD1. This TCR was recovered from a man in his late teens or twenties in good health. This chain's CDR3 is CASSARTGVGTEAFF. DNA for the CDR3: TGTGCCAGCAGCGCCCGTACAGGGGTCGGGACTGAAGCTTTCTTT.